A selection of T cell receptor beta chains follows, all from one sample in a study of T cells in Graves' hyperthyroidism and ophthalmopathy. TCRdb fed the multiplex PCR reads into MiXCR, producing one record per CDR3 protein. The table records 560,000 or so distinct CDR3 sequences, roughly 50% of them present only once. Sequencing was done on a sample of peripheral blood or thyroid tissue (not recorded which). These receptors all come from a woman between 18 and 30 years old with Graves' hyperthyroidism. Both conserved end residues are part of each CDR3. Fields, in order: clone size, J gene, V gene, D gene, CDR3 DNA, CDR3 protein. The D gene is left open where the match is weak. Only some rows state a clone size, as once, few, many or a class for expanded clones.

>NA|TRBJ2-7|TRBV5-1|NA
TGCGCCAGCAGCTTGGATGTGGGCAATTACGAGCAGTACTTC
CASSLDVGNYEQYF
>NA|TRBJ2-5|TRBV20-1|TRBD2
TGCAGTGCTAGAATTAGCGGGGGTGGGGGGACCCAGTACTTC
CSARISGGGGTQYF
>many|TRBJ1-1|TRBV29-1|NA
TGCAGCCCCTCGACAGAGCTTGAAGCTTTCTTT
CSPSTELEAFF
>few|TRBJ2-7|TRBV10-3|TRBD2
TGTGCCATCAGTGAGTCGAGGCTAGCGGGAGGAGGGAACGAGCAGTACTTC
CAISESRLAGGGNEQYF
>many|TRBJ1-5|TRBV7-8|NA
TGTGCCAGCAGCTTAGACAGGTACAATCAGCCCCAGCATTTT
CASSLDRYNQPQHF
>NA|TRBJ1-5|TRBV15|NA
TGTGCCACCAGCCGTGGACGGAGCAATCAGCCCCAGCATTTT
CATSRGRSNQPQHF
>NA|TRBJ2-5|TRBV19|NA
TGTGCCAGTAGTCCGGGGCCGAGCCAGAGGGAGACCCAGTACTTC
CASSPGPSQRETQYF
>NA|TRBJ1-2|TRBV25-1|NA
TGTGCCAGCAGTTACGGACAGAGCTCTAACTATGGCTACACCTTC
CASSYGQSSNYGYTF
>few|TRBJ2-7|TRBV19|NA
TGTGCCAGTAGTATAAGCGTTGACTACGAGCAGTACTTC
CASSISVDYEQYF
>NA|TRBJ1-2|TRBV29-1|TRBD1
TGCAGCCCCGGACAGGGAGGTGGCTATGGCTACACCTTC
CSPGQGGGYGYTF
>many|TRBJ1-2|TRBV7-8|TRBD1
TGTGCCAGCAGCCCTGACAGGGGGCGCGGTGGCTACACCTTC
CASSPDRGRGGYTF
>NA|TRBJ1-6|TRBV14|TRBD1
TGTGCCAGCAGCCCCGGGACAGGGGGCGATTCACCCCTCCACTTT
CASSPGTGGDSPLHF
>NA|TRBJ2-7|TRBV10-3|TRBD2
TGTGCCATCAGTCCACCGGGACTAGCGGGAGGTTCCTACGAGCAGTACTTC
CAISPPGLAGGSYEQYF
>many|TRBJ1-1|TRBV29-1|NA
TGCAGCGTTGCTTCCGTTGGGGCAATCACTGAAGCTTTCTTT
CSVASVGAITEAFF
>NA|TRBJ2-6|TRBV29-1|NA
TGCAGCGTTGAAGAAAGGGAGGCTGCCGGGGCCAACGTCCTGACTTTC
CSVEEREAAGANVLTF
>few|TRBJ2-3|TRBV24-1|TRBD2
TGTGCCACCAGTGATTATAGCGGGAGGACAGATACGCAGTATTTT
CATSDYSGRTDTQYF
>many|TRBJ1-6|TRBV7-2|NA
TGTGCCAGCAGCTTAGATCGGATGGGGCATTCACCCCTCCACTTT
CASSLDRMGHSPLHF
>NA|TRBJ2-7|TRBV11-1|NA
TGTGCCAGCAGTCTTAACAGCCGCCTAAGGTACGAGCAGTACTTC
CASSLNSRLRYEQYF
>once|TRBJ1-5|TRBV7-9|NA
TGTGCCAGCAGACGGGGGGACGGTCAGCCCCAGCATTTT
CASRRGDGQPQHF
>NA|TRBJ2-7|TRBV24-1|TRBD1
TGTGCCACCTTGAAGTGGACAGGGACGTACGAGCAGTACTTC
CATLKWTGTYEQYF
>once|TRBJ2-2|TRBV7-9|NA
TGTGCCAGCAGCCCTCCGGTTGACGGGGAGCTGTTTTTT
CASSPPVDGELFF
>many|TRBJ1-2|TRBV24-1|TRBD1
TGTGCCACCAGTGACCCCGGGACAGATGGCTACACCTTC
CATSDPGTDGYTF
>NA|TRBJ1-4|TRBV20-1|NA
TGCAGTGCTCGACGACAGGCAACTAATGAAAAACTGTTTTTT
CSARRQATNEKLFF
>few|TRBJ1-1|TRBV5-1|NA
TGCGCCAGCAGCTTCCCAGGGGAGAACACTGAAGCTTTCTTT
CASSFPGENTEAFF
>NA|TRBJ1-2|TRBV20-1|NA
TGCAGTGCTAGCGACGAGGGGCCAGCTTTCGGCTACACCTTC
CSASDEGPAFGYTF
>NA|TRBJ2-2|TRBV7-3|TRBD2
TGTGCCAGCAGGCGACCGGGACTAGCCGGCGGGGAGCTGTTTTTT
CASRRPGLAGGELFF
>NA|TRBJ1-1|TRBV10-3|TRBD1
TGTGCCATCAGGGACCCGGAGGGACAGGGCGCTGAAGCTTTCTTT
CAIRDPEGQGAEAFF
>NA|TRBJ1-1|TRBV7-2|NA
TGTGCCAGCAGTCCGACCCACACGAACACTGAAGCTTTCTTT
CASSPTHTNTEAFF
>NA|TRBJ2-7|TRBV9|NA
TGTGCCAGCAGTGAGTATCAGGGGAATCTGAACGAGCAGTACTTC
CASSEYQGNLNEQYF
>NA|TRBJ2-7|TRBV11-2|TRBD2
TGTGCCAGCAGCTTGTCTAGCGGGAGTAAGTACTTC
CASSLSSGSKYF
>NA|TRBJ1-6|TRBV10-3|NA
TGTGCCAGCAGTTACGTGGACTCGAGCTCCTATAATTCACCCCTCCACTTT
CASSYVDSSSYNSPLHF
>NA|TRBJ1-3|TRBV9|NA
TGTGCCAGCAGCCCCGAGGGGGGTTCTGGAAACACCATATATTTT
CASSPEGGSGNTIYF
>NA|TRBJ1-5|TRBV18|TRBD1
TGTGCCAGCTCACCAGAGGGACAGGGGGCCTCGTTGAATCAGCCCCAGCATTTT
CASSPEGQGASLNQPQHF
>NA|TRBJ2-5|TRBV10-1|NA
TGCGCCAGCAGTGAGTCTGGGTACCAAGAGACCCAGTACTTC
CASSESGYQETQYF
>many|TRBJ1-5|TRBV2|NA
TGTGCCAGCAGTGAAGTTTGGGGGGCTTACCAGCCCCAGCATTTT
CASSEVWGAYQPQHF
>NA|TRBJ1-2|TRBV25-1|TRBD1
TGTGCCAGCAGCTTGCAAGGGGGCCCCGGGTATGGCTACACCTTC
CASSLQGGPGYGYTF
>NA|TRBJ2-5|TRBV29-1|NA
TGCAGCGTTGGCCGCGACAGCAATCAGCCCCAGTACTTC
CSVGRDSNQPQYF
>NA|TRBJ1-1|TRBV7-3|TRBD1
TGTGCCAGCAGACGTGACAGGGGGTTGAACACTGAAGCTTTCTTT
CASRRDRGLNTEAFF